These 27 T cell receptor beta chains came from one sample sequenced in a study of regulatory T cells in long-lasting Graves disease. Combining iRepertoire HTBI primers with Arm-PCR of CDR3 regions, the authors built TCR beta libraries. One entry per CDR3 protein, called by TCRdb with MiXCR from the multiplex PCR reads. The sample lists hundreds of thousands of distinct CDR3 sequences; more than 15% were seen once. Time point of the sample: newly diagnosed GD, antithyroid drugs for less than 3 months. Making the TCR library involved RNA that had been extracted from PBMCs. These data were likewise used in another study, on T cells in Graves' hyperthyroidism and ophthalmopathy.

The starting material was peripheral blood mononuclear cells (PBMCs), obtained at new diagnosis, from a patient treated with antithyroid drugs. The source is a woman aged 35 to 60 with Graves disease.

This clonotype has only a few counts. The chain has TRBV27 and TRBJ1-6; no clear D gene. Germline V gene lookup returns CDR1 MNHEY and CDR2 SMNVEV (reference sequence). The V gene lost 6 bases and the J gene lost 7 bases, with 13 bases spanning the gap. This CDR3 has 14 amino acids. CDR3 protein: CASSPGGRNSPLHF. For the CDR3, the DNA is TGTGCCAGCAGCCCTGGAGGGAGGAATTCACCCCTCCACTTT.

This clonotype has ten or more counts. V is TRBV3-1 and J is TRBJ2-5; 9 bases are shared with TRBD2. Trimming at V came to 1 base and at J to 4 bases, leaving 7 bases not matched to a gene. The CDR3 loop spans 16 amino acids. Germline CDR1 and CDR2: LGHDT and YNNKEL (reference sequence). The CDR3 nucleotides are TGTGCCAGCAGCCAAGGGCCCGCGGGGGGGCCAGAGACCCAGTACTTC. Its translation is CASSQGPAGGPETQYF.

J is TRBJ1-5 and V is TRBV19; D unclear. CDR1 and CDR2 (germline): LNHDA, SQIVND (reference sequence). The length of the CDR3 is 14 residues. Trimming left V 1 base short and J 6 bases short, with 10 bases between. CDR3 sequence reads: CASSIGTGFQPQHF. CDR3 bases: TGTGCCAGTAGTATAGGGACCGGGTTTCAGCCCCAGCATTTT.

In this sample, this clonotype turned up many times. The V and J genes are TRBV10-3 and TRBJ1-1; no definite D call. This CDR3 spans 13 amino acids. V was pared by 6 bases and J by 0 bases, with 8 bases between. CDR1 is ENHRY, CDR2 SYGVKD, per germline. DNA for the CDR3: TGTGCCATCAGAGAGCAGTTGAACACTGAAGCTTTCTTT. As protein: CAIREQLNTEAFF.

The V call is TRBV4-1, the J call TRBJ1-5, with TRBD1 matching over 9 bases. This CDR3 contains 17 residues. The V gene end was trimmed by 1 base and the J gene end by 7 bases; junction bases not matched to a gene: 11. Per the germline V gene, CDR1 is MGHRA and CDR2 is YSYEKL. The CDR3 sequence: CASSQAPETGGGQPQHF. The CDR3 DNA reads TGCGCCAGCAGCCAAGCCCCCGAGACAGGGGGAGGGCAGCCCCAGCATTTT.

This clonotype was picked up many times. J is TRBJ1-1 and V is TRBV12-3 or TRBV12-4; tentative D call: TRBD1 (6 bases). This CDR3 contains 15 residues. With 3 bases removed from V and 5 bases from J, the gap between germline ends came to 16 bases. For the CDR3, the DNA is TGTGCCAGCAGTTTCGCTGACAGGTATGGGACTGAAGCTTTCTTT. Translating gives CASSFADRYGTEAFF.

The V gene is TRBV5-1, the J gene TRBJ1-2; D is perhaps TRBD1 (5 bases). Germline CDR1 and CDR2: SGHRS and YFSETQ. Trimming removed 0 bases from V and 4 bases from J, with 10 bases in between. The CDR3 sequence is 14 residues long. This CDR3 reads CASSLGGKSYGYTF. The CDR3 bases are TGCGCCAGCAGCTTGGGGGGCAAGAGCTATGGCTACACCTTC.

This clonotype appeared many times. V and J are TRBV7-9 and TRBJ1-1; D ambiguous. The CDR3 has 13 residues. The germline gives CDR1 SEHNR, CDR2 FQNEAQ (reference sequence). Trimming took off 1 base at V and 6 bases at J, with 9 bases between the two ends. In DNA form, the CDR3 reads TGTGCCAGCAGCTTAGTTCCAGATCCTGAAGCTTTCTTT. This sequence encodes CASSLVPDPEAFF.

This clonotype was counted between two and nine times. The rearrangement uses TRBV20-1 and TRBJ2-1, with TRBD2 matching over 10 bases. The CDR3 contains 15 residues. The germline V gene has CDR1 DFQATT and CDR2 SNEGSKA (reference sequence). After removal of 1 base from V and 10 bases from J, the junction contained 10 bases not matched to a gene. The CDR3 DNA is TGCAGTGCTAGAGGGGCAATTAGCGGGGGGAAGGAGCAGTTCTTC. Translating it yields CSARGAISGGKEQFF.

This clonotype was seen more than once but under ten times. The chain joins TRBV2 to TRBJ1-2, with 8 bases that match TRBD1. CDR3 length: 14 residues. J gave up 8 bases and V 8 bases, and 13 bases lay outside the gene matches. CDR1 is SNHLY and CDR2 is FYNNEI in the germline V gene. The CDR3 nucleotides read TGTGCCAGCGGCGGCCAGGGGGCTGATAAAGGCTACACCTTC. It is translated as CASGGQGADKGYTF. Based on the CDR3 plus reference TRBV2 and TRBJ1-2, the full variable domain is EPEVTQTPSHQVTQMGQEVILRCVPISNHLYFYWYRQILGQKVEFLVSFYNNEISEKSEIFDDQFSVERPDGSNFTLKIRSTKLEDSAMYFCASGGQGADKGYTFGSGTRLTVV.

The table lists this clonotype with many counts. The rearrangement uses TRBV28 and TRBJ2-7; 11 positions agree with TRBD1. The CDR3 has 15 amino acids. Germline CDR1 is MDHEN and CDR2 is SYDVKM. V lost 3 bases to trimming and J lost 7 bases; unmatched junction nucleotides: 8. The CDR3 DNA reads TGTGCCAGCAGTTTGTGGGACAGGGGGAAGCGGGAGCAGTACTTC. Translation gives CASSLWDRGKREQYF. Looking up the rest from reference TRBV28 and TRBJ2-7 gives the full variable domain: DVKVTQSSRYLVKRTGEKVFLECVQDMDHENMFWYRQDPGLGLRLIYFSYDVKMKEKGDIPEGYSVSREKKERFSLILESASTNQTSMYLCASSLWDRGKREQYFGPGTRLTVT.

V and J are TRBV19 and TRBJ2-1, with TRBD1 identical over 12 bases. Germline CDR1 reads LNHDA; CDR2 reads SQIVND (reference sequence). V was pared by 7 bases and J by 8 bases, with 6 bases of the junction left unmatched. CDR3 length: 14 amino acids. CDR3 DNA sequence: TGTGCCAGTAAAGTGGGACAGGGGGCGGATGAGCAGTTCTTC. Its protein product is CASKVGQGADEQFF.

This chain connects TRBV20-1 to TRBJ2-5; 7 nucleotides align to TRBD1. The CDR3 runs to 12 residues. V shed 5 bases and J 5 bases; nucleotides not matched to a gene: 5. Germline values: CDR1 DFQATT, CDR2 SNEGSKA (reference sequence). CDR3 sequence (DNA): TGCAGTGCTTCGGGACAGTCCGAGACCCAGTACTTC. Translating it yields CSASGQSETQYF.

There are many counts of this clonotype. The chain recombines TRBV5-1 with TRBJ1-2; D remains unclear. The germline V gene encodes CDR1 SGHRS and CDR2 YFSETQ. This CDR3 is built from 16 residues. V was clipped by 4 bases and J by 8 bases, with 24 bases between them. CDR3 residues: CASSPTDGASNSGYTF. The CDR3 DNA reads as TGCGCCAGCAGCCCCACCGACGGAGCATCGAACTCAGGCTACACCTTC.

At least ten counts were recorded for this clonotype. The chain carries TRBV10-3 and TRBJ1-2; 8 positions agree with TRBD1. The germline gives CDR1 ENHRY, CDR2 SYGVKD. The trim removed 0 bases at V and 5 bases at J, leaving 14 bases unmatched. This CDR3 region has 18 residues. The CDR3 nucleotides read TGTGCCATCAGTGAGTCGACTCGGCAGGGGGCGATCGGGTATGGCTACACCTTC. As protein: CAISESTRQGAIGYGYTF.

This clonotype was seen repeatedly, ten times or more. The DNA for the CDR3 is TGTGCCAGTAGTATCCGGGGATTCCCTAACAATGAGCAGTTCTTC. It codes for CASSIRGFPNNEQFF. The chain combines TRBV19 with TRBJ2-1; TRBD2 is a possible D gene (5 bases). The length of the CDR3 is 15 residues. Germline loops: CDR1 LNHDA, CDR2 SQIVND (reference sequence). V gave up 3 bases and J gave up 5 bases, with 14 bases separating them.

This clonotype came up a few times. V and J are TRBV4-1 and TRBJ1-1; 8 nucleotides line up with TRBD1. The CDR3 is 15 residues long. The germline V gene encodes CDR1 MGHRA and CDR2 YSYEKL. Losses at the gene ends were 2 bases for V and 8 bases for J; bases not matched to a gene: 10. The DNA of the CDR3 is TGCGCCAGCAGCCAACCTCCGACAGGGGTGAGGGAAGCTTTCTTT. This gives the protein CASSQPPTGVREAFF.

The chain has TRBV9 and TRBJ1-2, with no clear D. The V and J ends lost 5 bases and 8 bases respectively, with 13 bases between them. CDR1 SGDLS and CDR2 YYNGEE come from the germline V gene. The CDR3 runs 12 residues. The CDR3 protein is CASREGRGGYTF. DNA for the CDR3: TGTGCCAGCAGAGAAGGTCGAGGGGGCTACACCTTC. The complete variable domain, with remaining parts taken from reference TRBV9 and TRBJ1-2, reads DSGVTQTPKHLITATGQRVTLRCSPRSGDLSVYWYQQSLDQGLQFLIQYYNGEERAKGNILERFSAQQFPDLHSELNLSSLELGDSALYFCASREGRGGYTFGSGTRLTVV.

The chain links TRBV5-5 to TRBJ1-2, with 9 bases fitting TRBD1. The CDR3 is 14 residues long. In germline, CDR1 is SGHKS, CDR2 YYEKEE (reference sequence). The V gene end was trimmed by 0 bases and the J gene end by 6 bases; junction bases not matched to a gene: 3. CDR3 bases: TGTGCCAGCAGCTTGGGGACAGGGGCAAATGGCTACACCTTC. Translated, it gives CASSLGTGANGYTF.

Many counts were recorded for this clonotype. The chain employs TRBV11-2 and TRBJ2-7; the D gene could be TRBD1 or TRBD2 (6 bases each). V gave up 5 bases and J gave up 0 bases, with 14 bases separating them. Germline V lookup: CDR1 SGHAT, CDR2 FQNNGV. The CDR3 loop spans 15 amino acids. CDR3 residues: CASSLVGGGSYEQYF. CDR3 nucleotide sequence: TGTGCCAGCAGCCTGGTCGGAGGGGGCTCCTACGAGCAGTACTTC. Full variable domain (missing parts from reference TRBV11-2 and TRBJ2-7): EAGVAQSPRYKIIEKRQSVAFWCNPISGHATLYWYQQILGQGPKLLIQFQNNGVVDDSQLPKDRFSAERLKGVDSTLKIQPAKLEDSAVYLCASSLVGGGSYEQYFGPGTRLTVT.

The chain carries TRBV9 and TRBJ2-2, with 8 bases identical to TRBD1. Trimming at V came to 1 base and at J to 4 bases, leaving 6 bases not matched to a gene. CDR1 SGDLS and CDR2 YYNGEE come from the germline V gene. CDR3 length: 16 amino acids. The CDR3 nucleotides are TGTGCCAGCAGCGTACCGCAGGGGGCCGGCACCGGGGAGCTGTTTTTT. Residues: CASSVPQGAGTGELFF.

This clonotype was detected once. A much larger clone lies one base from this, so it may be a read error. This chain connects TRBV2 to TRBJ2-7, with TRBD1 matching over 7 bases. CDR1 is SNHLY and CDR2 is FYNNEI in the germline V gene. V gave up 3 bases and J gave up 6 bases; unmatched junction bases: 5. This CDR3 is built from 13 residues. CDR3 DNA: TGTGCCAGCAGTGAGGAAGGGGGCCCCGAGCAGTACTTC. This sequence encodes CASSEEGGPEQYF.

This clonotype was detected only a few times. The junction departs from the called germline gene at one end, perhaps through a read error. The CDR3 loop is CASSLTGAINEKLFF. The CDR3 coding sequence is TGTGCCAGCAGCTTAACAGGGGCCATTAATGAAAAACTGTTTTTT. V is TRBV5-1 and J is TRBJ1-4; 7 positions agree with TRBD1. Germline loops: CDR1 SGHRS, CDR2 YFSETQ. The CDR3 is made up of 15 amino acids.

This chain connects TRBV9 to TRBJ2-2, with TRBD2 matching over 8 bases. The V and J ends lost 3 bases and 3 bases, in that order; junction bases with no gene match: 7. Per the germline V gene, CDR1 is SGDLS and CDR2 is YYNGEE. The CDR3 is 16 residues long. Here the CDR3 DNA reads TGTGCCAGCAGCGCCCGGGGGGGGGCGGACACCGGGGAGCTGTTTTTT. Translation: CASSARGGADTGELFF.

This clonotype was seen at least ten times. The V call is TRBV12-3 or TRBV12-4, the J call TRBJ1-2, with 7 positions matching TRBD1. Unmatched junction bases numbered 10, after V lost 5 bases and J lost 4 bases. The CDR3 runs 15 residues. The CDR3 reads CASSPTGTAGYGYTF. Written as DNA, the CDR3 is TGTGCCAGCAGTCCGACAGGGACGGCTGGCTATGGCTACACCTTC.

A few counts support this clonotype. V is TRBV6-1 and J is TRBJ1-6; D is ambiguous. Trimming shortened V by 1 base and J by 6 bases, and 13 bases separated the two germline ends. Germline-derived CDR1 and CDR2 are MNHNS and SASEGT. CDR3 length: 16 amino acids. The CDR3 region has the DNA TGTGCCAGCAGTGAAGTGGAACAGAATCTTAATTCACCCCTCCACTTT. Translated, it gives CASSEVEQNLNSPLHF.

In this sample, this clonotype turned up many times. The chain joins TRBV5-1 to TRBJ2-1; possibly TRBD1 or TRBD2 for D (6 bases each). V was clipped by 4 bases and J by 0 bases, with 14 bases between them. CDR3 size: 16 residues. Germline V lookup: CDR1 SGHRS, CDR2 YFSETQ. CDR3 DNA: TGCGCCAGCAGCACGGGGGCTACTAGCTCCTACAATGAGCAGTTCTTC. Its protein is CASSTGATSSYNEQFF.